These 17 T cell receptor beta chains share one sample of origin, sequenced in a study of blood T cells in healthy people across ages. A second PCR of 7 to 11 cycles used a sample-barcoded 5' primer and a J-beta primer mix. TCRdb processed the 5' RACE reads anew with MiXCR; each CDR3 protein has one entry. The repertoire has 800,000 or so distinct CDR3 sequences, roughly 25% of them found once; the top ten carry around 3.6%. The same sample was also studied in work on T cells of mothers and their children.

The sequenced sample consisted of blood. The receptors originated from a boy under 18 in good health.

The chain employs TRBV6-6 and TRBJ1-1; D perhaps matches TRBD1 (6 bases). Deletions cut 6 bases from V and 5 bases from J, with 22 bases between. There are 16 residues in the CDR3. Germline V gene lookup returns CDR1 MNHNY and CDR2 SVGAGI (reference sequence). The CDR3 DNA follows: TGTGCCAGCAGCCGACCTTCCTCAGGGGCTCGGACTGAAGCTTTCTTT. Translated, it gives CASSRPSSGARTEAFF.

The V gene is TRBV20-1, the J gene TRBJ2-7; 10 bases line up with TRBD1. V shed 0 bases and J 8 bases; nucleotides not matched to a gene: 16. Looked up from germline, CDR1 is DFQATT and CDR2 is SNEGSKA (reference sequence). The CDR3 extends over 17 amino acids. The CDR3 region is CSARDYLYGTGDLKQYF. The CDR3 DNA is TGCAGTGCTAGAGATTACCTATATGGGACAGGGGACCTTAAGCAGTACTTC.

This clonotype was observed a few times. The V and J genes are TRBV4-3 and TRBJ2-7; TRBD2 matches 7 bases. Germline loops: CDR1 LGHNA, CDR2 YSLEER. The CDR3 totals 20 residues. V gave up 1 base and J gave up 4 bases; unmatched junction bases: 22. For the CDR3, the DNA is TGCGCCAGCAGCCAAGTCATAACCAAACTGACGACTAGCAACGCGTACGAGCAGTACTTC. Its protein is CASSQVITKLTTSNAYEQYF.

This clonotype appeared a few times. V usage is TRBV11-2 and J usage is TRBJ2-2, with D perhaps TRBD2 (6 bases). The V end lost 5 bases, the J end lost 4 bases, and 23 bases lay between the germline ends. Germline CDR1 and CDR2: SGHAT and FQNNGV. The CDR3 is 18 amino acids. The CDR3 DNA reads TGTGCCAGCAGCCCCCCGACGGGGGATTACGCGGGCACCGGGGAGCTGTTTTTT. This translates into CASSPPTGDYAGTGELFF.

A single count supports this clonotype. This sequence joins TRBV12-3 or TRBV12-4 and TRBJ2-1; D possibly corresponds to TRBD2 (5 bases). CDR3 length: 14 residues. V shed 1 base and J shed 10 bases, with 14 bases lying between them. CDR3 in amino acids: CASSLGPHGKEQFF. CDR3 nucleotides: TGTGCCAGCAGTTTAGGGCCCCACGGGAAGGAGCAGTTCTTC.

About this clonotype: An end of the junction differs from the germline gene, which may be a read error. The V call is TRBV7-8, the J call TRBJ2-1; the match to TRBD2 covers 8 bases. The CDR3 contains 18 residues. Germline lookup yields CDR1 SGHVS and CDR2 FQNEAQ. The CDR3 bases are TGTGCCAGCAGCTTAGGCGTGCTGGGTAGCGGGATCTTGGGGGAGCGGTTCTTC. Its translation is CASSLGVLGSGILGERFF.

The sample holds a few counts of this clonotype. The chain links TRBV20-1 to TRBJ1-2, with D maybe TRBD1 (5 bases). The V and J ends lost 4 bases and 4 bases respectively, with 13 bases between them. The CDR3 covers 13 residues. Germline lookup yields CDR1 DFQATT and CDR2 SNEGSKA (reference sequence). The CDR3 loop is CSATRDGGYGYTF. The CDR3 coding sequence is TGCAGTGCTACCAGGGACGGGGGCTATGGCTACACCTTC.

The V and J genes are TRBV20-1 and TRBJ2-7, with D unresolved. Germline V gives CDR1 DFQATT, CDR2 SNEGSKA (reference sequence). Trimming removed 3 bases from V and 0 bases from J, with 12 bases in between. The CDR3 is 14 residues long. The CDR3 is CSASWSVDSYEQYF. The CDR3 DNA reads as TGCAGTGCTAGTTGGAGCGTTGACTCCTACGAGCAGTACTTC.

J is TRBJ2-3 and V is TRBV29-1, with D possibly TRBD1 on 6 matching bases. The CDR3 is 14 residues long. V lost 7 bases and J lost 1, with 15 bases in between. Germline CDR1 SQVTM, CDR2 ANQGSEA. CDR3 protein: CSAKGGLGTDTQYF. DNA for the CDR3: TGCAGCGCAAAAGGGGGTTTGGGCACAGATACGCAGTATTTT.

The CDR3 bases are TGCGCCAGCAGCCAAGAGGGAAGAGATAATGAAAAACTGTTTTTT. Amino acids: CASSQEGRDNEKLFF. The rearrangement links TRBV4-3 to TRBJ1-4; D remains ambiguous. Deletions cut 0 bases from V and 4 bases from J, with 9 bases between. Germline-derived CDR1 and CDR2 are LGHNA and YSLEER. The CDR3 runs to 15 residues.

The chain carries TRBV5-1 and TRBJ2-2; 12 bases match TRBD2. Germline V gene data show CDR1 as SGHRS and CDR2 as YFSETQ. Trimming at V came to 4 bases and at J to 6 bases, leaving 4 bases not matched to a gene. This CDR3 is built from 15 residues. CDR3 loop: CASSTGLAGPGELFF. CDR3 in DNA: TGCGCCAGCAGCACCGGACTAGCGGGACCCGGGGAGCTGTTTTTT.

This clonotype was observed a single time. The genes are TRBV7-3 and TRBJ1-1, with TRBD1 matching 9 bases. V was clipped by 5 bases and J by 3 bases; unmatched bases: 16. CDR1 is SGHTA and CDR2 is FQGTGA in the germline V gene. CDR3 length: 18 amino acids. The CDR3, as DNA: TGTGCCAGCAGCCTCCCTAGGGACAGGGATATCCTAGACACTGAAGCTTTCTTT. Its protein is CASSLPRDRDILDTEAFF.

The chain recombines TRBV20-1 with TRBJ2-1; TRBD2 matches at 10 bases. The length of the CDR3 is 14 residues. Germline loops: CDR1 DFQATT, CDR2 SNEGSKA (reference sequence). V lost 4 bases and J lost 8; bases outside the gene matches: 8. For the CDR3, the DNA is TGCAGTGCTACCGGCCTAGCGGGGGCTGATGAGCAGTTCTTC. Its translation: CSATGLAGADEQFF.

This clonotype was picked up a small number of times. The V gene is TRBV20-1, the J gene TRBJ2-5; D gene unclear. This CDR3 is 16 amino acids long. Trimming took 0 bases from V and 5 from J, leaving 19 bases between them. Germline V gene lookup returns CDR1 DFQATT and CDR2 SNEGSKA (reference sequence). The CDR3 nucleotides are TGCAGTGCTAGAGATGGCCCCCTCTCCTACTCGGAGACCCAGTACTTC. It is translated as CSARDGPLSYSETQYF.

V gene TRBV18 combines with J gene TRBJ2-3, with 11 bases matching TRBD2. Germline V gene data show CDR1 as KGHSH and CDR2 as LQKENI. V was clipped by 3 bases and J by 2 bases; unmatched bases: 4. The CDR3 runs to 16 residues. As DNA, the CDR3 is TGTGCCAGCTCACCGACGACTAGCGGGGTCACAGATACGCAGTATTTT. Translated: CASSPTTSGVTDTQYF.

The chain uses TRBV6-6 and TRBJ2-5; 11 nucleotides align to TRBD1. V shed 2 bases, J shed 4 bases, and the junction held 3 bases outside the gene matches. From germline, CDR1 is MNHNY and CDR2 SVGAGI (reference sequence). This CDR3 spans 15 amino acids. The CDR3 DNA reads TGTGCCAGCAGTTACCCTGGGACAGGGGGAGAGACCCAGTACTTC. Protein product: CASSYPGTGGETQYF.

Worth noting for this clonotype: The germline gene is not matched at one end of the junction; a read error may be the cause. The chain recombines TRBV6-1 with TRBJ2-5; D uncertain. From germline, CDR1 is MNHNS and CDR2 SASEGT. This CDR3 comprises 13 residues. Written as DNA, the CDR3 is TGCGCCAGCTCGGAGCAGTACCAAGAGACCCAGTACTTC. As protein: CASSEQYQETQYF.